This T cell receptor (beta chain) derives from a study of cytomegalovirus exposure and HLA in healthy donors. Study summary: A prior study identified just under 120 million unique TCR beta sequences from some 180 million T cells. Study findings and constraints: TCR beta sequences numbering about 17,000 were associated with HLA alleles at 0.05 false discovery rate in a later analysis. Researchers catalogued about 150 TCR beta chains as cytomegalovirus-associated. HLA-A and HLA-B allele assignments for most subjects were reportedly predicted accurately using TCR beta sequences.

Worth noting for this clone: Its antigen is currently unknown.

60 Vbeta and 13 Jbeta primers were used in PCR. Profiling relied on immunoSEQ multiplex PCR, and the TCRdb table lists in-frame clones only, not all of them. The sample has about 32,000 clones. The CDR3 covers 15 residues. Germline CDR1 MNHEY, CDR2 SVGAGI. The V gene lost 6 bases and the J gene lost 8 bases, with 22 bases spanning the gap. The sample was PBMCs. The TCR sequence derives from a female donor in good health and CMV-seronegative. This chain uses TRBV6-5 with TRBJ1-2, with D possibly TRBD1 on 6 matching bases. For the CDR3, the DNA is TGTGCCAGCAGCGATACAGGGTCTCGGGTGAAGGGCTACACCTTC. The encoded protein is CASSDTGSRVKGYTF.